The 8 T cell receptor beta chains presented below share a single source sample, sequenced in a study of cytomegalovirus exposure and HLA in healthy donors. The study ran its PCR with 60 Vbeta and 13 Jbeta primers. The table came from immunoSEQ multiplex PCR; TCRdb's copy has only in-frame clones and leaves some out. The sample includes some 120,000 clones, about 74% of them seen just once. The sample was PBMCs. The receptor source for this set is a woman aged 45-59 years in good health and CMV-seropositive.

V and J are TRBV19 and TRBJ1-3; a possible D gene is TRBD1 (5 bases). CDR1 is LNHDA, CDR2 SQIVND, per germline (reference sequence). The CDR3 is 14 residues long. The germline V and J ends were trimmed by 5 bases and 2 bases, with 10 bases remaining between them. CDR3 protein: CASSERGPGNTIYF. CDR3 DNA: TGTGCCAGTAGTGAAAGGGGTCCTGGAAACACCATATATTTT.

The chain links TRBV5-6 to TRBJ2-7, with TRBD2 matching 8 bases. The CDR3 is 17 amino acids. Per germline, CDR1 SGHDT and CDR2 YYEEEE. J was trimmed by 0 bases and V by 1 base; bases with no gene match: 9. In nucleotides, the CDR3 is TGTGCCAGCAGCTTGCCAGCGGGGGCTTTTAGCTCCTACGAGCAGTACTTC. Its translation: CASSLPAGAFSSYEQYF.

The rearrangement joins TRBV10-2 to TRBJ2-7; D not resolved. The CDR3 is made up of 14 amino acids. V was shortened by 7 bases and J by 3 bases, with 16 bases between the two germline ends. Germline CDR1 is WSHSY and CDR2 is SAAADI. This chain's CDR3 is CASTAGRIYYEQYF. CDR3 nucleotides: TGCGCCAGCACGGCCGGCAGGATTTACTACGAGCAGTACTTC.

The chain has TRBV7-2 and TRBJ2-4, with 9 bases matching TRBD2. This CDR3 contains 16 residues. Germline V CDR1 and CDR2: SGHTA, FQGNSA. The V gene end was trimmed by 5 bases and the J gene end by 6 bases; junction bases not matched to a gene: 11. The CDR3 reads CASSSRGTAGGNIQYF. CDR3 bases: TGTGCCAGCAGCAGCCGGGGGACAGCGGGGGGAAACATTCAGTACTTC.

This chain links TRBV7-9 with TRBJ2-7; D is unclear. Deletions cut 7 bases from V and 5 bases from J, with 9 bases between. Germline CDR1 and CDR2: SEHNR and FQNEAQ (reference sequence). This CDR3 is 11 amino acids long. The CDR3 DNA is TGTGCCAGCACCCTAGACCACGAGCAGTACTTC. This sequence encodes CASTLDHEQYF.

The chain employs TRBV11-3 and TRBJ1-6, with TRBD1 matching 9 bases. Per the germline V gene, CDR1 is SGHNT and CDR2 is YENEEA. The CDR3 spans 15 residues. V lost 5 bases and J lost 10; bases outside the gene matches: 9. The CDR3 coding sequence is TGTGCCAGCAGCGCCCAAACAGGGGGCGGATCACCCCTCCACTTT. It codes for CASSAQTGGGSPLHF.

This sequence joins TRBV15 and TRBJ1-3; TRBD1 matches at 7 bases. V was clipped by 3 bases and J by 0 bases; unmatched bases: 8. CDR1 LNHNV and CDR2 YYDKDF come from the germline V gene (reference sequence). The CDR3 contains 17 residues. The CDR3 loop reads CATSRGVTGSSGNTIYF. CDR3 DNA: TGTGCCACCAGCAGGGGTGTGACAGGGAGCTCTGGAAACACCATATATTTT.

The V and J genes are TRBV7-2 and TRBJ2-5, with TRBD2 matching 9 bases. This CDR3 contains 16 residues. The junction had 8 bases not matched to a gene; V was cut back by 2 bases and J by 4 bases. Germline-derived CDR1 and CDR2 are SGHTA and FQGNSA. CDR3 DNA: TGTGCCAGCAGCTTAACTCCAGCGGGGGGATTAGAGACCCAGTACTTC. Translating it yields CASSLTPAGGLETQYF.